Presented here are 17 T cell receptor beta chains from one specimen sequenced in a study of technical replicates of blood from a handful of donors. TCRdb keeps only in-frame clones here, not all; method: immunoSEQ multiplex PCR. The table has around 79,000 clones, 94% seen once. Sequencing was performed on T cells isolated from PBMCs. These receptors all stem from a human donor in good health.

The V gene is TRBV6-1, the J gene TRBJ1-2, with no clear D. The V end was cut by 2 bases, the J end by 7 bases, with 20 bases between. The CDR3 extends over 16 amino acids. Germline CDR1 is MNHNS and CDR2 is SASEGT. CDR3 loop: CASSEFSTRAMGGYTF. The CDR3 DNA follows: TGTGCCAGCAGTGAATTCTCCACGCGGGCCATGGGTGGCTACACCTTC.

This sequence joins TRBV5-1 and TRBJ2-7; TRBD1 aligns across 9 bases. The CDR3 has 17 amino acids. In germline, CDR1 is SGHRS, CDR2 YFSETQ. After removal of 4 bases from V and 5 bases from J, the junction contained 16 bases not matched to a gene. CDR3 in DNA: TGCGCCAGCAGCAATCGCCTGGGACAGGGACGAGTCCACGAGCAGTACTTC. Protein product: CASSNRLGQGRVHEQYF. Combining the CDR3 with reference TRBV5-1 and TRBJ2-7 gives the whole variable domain KAGVTQTPRYLIKTRGQQVTLSCSPISGHRSVSWYQQTPGQGLQFLFEYFSETQRNKGNFPGRFSGRQFSNSRSEMNVSTLELGDSALYLCASSNRLGQGRVHEQYFGPGTRLTVT.

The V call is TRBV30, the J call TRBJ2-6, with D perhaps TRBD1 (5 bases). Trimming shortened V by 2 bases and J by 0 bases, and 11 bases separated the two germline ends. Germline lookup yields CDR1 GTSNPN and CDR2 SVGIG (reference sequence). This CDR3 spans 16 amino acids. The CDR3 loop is CAWSQGLGSGANVLTF. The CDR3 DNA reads TGTGCCTGGAGTCAGGGATTAGGCTCTGGGGCCAACGTCCTGACTTTC.

For the CDR3, the DNA is TGTGCCAGCACCGACAACATTGCGACAGGGCCCGAAAAACTGTTTTTT. It encodes CASTDNIATGPEKLFF. The chain joins TRBV7-2 to TRBJ1-4, with 7 bases lining up with TRBD1. The CDR3 sequence is 16 residues long. The germline V gene has CDR1 SGHTA and CDR2 FQGNSA. V shed 7 bases and J 8 bases; nucleotides not matched to a gene: 16.

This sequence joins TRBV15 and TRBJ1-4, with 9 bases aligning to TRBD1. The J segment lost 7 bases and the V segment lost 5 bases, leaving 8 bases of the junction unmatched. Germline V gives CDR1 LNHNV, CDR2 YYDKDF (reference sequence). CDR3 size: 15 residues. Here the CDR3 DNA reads TGTGCCACCAGCGCGCCGGGACAGGGAGGTGAAAAACTGTTTTTT. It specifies CATSAPGQGGEKLFF.

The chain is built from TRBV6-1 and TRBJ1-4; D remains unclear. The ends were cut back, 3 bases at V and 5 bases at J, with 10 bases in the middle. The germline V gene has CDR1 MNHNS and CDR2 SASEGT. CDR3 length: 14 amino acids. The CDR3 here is CASSEQVYNEKLFF. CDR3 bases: TGTGCCAGCAGTGAGCAGGTTTACAATGAAAAACTGTTTTTT.

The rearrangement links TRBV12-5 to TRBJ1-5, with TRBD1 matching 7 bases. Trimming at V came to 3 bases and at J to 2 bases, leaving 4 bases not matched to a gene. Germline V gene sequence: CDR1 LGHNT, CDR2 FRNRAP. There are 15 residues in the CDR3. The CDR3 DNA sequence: TGTGCTAGTGGTTTCAGAGGACAGGGCAATCAGCCCCAGCATTTT. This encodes CASGFRGQGNQPQHF.

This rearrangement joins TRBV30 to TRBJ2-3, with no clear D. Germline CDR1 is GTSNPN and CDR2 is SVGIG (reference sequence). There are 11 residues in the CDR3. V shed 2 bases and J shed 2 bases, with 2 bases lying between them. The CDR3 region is CAWSLTDTQYF. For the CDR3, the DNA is TGTGCCTGGAGTCTCACAGATACGCAGTATTTT.

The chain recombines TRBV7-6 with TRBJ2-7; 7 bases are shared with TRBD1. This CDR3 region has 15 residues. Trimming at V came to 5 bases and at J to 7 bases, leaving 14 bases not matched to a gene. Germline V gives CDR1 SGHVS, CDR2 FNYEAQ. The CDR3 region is CASSPILGGFGEQYF. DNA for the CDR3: TGTGCCAGCAGCCCAATACTAGGGGGCTTTGGGGAGCAGTACTTC.

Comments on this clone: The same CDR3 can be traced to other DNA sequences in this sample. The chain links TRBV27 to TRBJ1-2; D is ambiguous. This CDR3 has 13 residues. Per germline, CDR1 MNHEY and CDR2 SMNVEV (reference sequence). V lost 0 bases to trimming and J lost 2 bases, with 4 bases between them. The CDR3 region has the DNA TGTGCCAGCAGTTTATCCAGGAACTATGGCTACACCTTC. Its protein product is CASSLSRNYGYTF.

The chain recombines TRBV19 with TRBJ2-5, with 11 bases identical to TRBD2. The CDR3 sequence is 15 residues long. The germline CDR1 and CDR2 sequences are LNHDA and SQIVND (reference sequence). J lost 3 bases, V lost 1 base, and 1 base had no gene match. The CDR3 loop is CASSIVAGGKETQYF. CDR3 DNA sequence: TGTGCCAGTAGTATAGTAGCGGGAGGGAAAGAGACCCAGTACTTC.

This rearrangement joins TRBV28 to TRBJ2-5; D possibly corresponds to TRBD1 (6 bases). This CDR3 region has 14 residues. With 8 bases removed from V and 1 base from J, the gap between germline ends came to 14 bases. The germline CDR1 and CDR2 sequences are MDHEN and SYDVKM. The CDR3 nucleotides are TGTGCCAGCCTGGGGGCTGGTGGCCAAGAGACCCAGTACTTC. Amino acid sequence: CASLGAGGQETQYF.

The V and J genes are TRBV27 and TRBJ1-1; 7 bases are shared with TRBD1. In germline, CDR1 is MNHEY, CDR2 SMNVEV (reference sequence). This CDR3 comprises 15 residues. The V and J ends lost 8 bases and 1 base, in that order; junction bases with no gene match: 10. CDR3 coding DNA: TGTGCCAGCTACACCTTTACAGGGGAGAACACTGAAGCTTTCTTT. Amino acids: CASYTFTGENTEAFF.

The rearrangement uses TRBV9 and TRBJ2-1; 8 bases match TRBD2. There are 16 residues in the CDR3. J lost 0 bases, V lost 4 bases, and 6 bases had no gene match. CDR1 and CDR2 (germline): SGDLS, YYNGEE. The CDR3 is CASSSGGASSYNEQFF. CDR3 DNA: TGTGCCAGCAGCTCGGGGGGGGCTAGCTCCTACAATGAGCAGTTCTTC.

The DNA of the CDR3 is TGTGCCAGCAACCGACAGGGGCAGGAGCAGTACTTC. Protein: CASNRQGQEQYF. The rearrangement uses TRBV9 and TRBJ2-7, with 8 bases aligning to TRBD1. This CDR3 region has 12 residues. Germline assignment: CDR1 SGDLS and CDR2 YYNGEE. J lost 7 bases, V lost 6 bases, and 6 bases had no gene match.

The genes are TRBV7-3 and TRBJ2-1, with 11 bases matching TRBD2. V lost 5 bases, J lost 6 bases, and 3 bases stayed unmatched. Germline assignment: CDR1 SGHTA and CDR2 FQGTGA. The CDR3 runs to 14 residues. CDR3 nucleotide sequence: TGTGCCAGCAGCCCTAGCGGGAGGCTCAATGAGCAGTTCTTC. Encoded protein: CASSPSGRLNEQFF.

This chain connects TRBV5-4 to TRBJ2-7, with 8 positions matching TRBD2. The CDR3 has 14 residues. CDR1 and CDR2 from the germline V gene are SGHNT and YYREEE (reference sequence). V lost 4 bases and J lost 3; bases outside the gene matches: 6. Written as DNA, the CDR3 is TGTGCCAGCAGCGCGGGACTAGGGGTCTACGAGCAGTACTTC. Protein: CASSAGLGVYEQYF.